The 23 T cell receptor beta chains given below trace back to one sample, sequenced in a study of siplizumab effects on memory and regulatory T cells. Data came from immunoSEQ multiplex PCR; TCRdb stores just in-frame clones and leaves some out. The sample includes around 4,500 clones, less than 55% of them seen just once. It was at 37°C and for more than 5 days that the mixed lymphocyte reaction cells were cocultured. Antigen specificity for these receptors is unknown. The sequenced sample consisted of CFSE-low (dividing) CD4+ T cells sorted from an allogeneic mixed lymphocyte reaction. These receptors all come from a human donor in good health; the cells came from an allogeneic mixed lymphocyte reaction. Some clones in this sample may be carry-over from other donors' samples.

This clone was counted a single time. The chain combines TRBV5-1 with TRBJ2-2; perhaps TRBD2 as D (5 bases). Trimming pared 4 bases from V and 4 bases from J, leaving 11 bases between. This CDR3 spans 14 amino acids. Germline values: CDR1 SGHRS, CDR2 YFSETQ. The CDR3 coding sequence is TGCGCCAGCAGCGACTCTAGCATCACCGGGGAGCTGTTTTTT. Translated: CASSDSSITGELFF. Full variable domain (remainder filled in from reference TRBV5-1 and TRBJ2-2): KAGVTQTPRYLIKTRGQQVTLSCSPISGHRSVSWYQQTPGQGLQFLFEYFSETQRNKGNFPGRFSGRQFSNSRSEMNVSTLELGDSALYLCASSDSSITGELFFGEGSRLTVL.

This chain links TRBV10-3 with TRBJ1-6; the D is unclear. Trimming removed 4 bases from V and 7 bases from J, with 11 bases in between. CDR3 size: 14 residues. Germline V gene data show CDR1 as ENHRY and CDR2 as SYGVKD. The CDR3 nucleotides read TGTGCCATCAGTGGAGTCCGCGGCAATTCACCCCTCCACTTT. It codes for CAISGVRGNSPLHF.

The sample holds one count of this clone. The V call is TRBV11-3, the J call TRBJ2-3; 7 positions match TRBD2. The CDR3 extends over 15 amino acids. CDR1 and CDR2 from the germline V gene are SGHNT and YENEEA. The V segment lost 4 bases and the J segment 0 bases; nucleotides outside the gene matches: 4. Here the CDR3 DNA reads TGTGCCAGCAGCTCCGGACTAGGTAGCACAGATACGCAGTATTTT. Translated, it gives CASSSGLGSTDTQYF.

The table lists this clone with a few counts. The J gene is TRBJ2-2, the V gene TRBV5-1, with TRBD1 as a possible D gene (6 bases). V shed 4 bases and J shed 0 bases, with 10 bases lying between them. The CDR3 has 15 residues. Germline-derived CDR1 and CDR2 are SGHRS and YFSETQ. The CDR3 DNA follows: TGCGCCAGCAGCCTGGGACACACGAACACCGGGGAGCTGTTTTTT. Residues: CASSLGHTNTGELFF.

This clone was counted between two and nine times. CDR3 sequence: CSARDLTEAFF. The CDR3 nucleotides are TGCAGTGCTAGAGATCTGACTGAAGCTTTCTTT. This chain connects TRBV20-1 to TRBJ1-1; D gene ambiguous. From germline, CDR1 is DFQATT and CDR2 SNEGSKA (reference sequence). CDR3 length equals 11 residues. The V end lost 0 bases, the J end lost 5 bases, and 4 bases lay between the germline ends.

By share, this clone ranks as medium-sized. The chain is built from TRBV7-9 and TRBJ1-2, with D perhaps matching TRBD1 (6 bases). Trimming stripped 5 bases from V and 3 bases from J, with 13 bases between. Germline values: CDR1 SEHNR, CDR2 FQNEAQ (reference sequence). The CDR3 contains 14 residues. CDR3: CASSRGAEDYGYTF. CDR3 nucleotides: TGTGCCAGCAGCCGGGGGGCGGAGGACTATGGCTACACCTTC.

In this sample, this clone turned up a few times. The V call is TRBV6-5, the J call TRBJ1-2; no clear D gene. CDR3 size: 14 residues. The germline V gene encodes CDR1 MNHEY and CDR2 SVGAGI. V lost 2 bases to trimming and J lost 4 bases, with 11 bases between them. The CDR3 here is CASSYTMGSYGYTF. In nucleotides, the CDR3 is TGTGCCAGCAGTTACACGATGGGAAGCTATGGCTACACCTTC.

This clone was observed a single time. The genes are TRBV10-3 and TRBJ2-3, with 12 nucleotides matching TRBD2. Germline-derived CDR1 and CDR2 are ENHRY and SYGVKD. This CDR3 spans 15 amino acids. V shed 4 bases, J shed 5 bases, and the junction held 4 bases outside the gene matches. The DNA of the CDR3 is TGTGCCATCAGTGCACTAGCGGGAGGAGGAGATACGCAGTATTTT. Translating gives CAISALAGGGDTQYF.

J is TRBJ1-4 and V is TRBV18; perhaps TRBD1 as D (5 bases). The CDR3 runs to 16 residues. Trimming stripped 4 bases from V and 7 bases from J, with 19 bases between. From germline, CDR1 is KGHSH and CDR2 LQKENI. The CDR3 sequence is CASSLGTASEGEKLFF. DNA for the CDR3: TGTGCCAGCTCACTCGGGACCGCCAGTGAGGGTGAAAAACTGTTTTTT.

The chain employs TRBV11-3 and TRBJ1-1; D gene ambiguous. The CDR3 runs 14 residues. From germline, CDR1 is SGHNT and CDR2 YENEEA. V gave up 4 bases and J gave up 0 bases, with 9 bases separating them. The CDR3 DNA reads as TGTGCCAGCAGCTCAACCCTGATGAACACTGAAGCTTTCTTT. It specifies CASSSTLMNTEAFF.

The CDR3 DNA follows: TGTGCCAGCAGCTTAGATATCCGGACAGGGTTATCAGGGGAGCAGTTCTTC. Encoded protein: CASSLDIRTGLSGEQFF. This chain joins TRBV11-2 and TRBJ2-1; 8 bases line up with TRBD1. V lost 0 bases, J lost 10 bases, and 14 bases stayed unmatched. The CDR3 is 17 amino acids. Germline V CDR1 and CDR2: SGHAT, FQNNGV.

This clone appeared a few times. The rearrangement joins TRBV29-1 to TRBJ2-5; D not certain. Germline V gene lookup returns CDR1 SQVTM and CDR2 ANQGSEA. The V end was cut by 8 bases, the J end by 2 bases, with 12 bases between. CDR3 length: 12 amino acids. CDR3 region: CSPLSVQETQYF. The CDR3 DNA follows: TGCAGCCCCCTGAGCGTTCAAGAGACCCAGTACTTC.

This clone was observed a handful of times. The V call is TRBV5-1, the J call TRBJ2-1; TRBD1 or TRBD2 may be the D gene (5 bases each). V was clipped by 0 bases and J by 9 bases, with 19 bases between them. Germline V gene data show CDR1 as SGHRS and CDR2 as YFSETQ. This CDR3 is 16 amino acids long. The CDR3: CASSLGDARRWSEQFF. Here the CDR3 DNA reads TGCGCCAGCAGCTTGGGGGACGCAAGGAGGTGGAGTGAGCAGTTCTTC.

The chain links TRBV7-3 to TRBJ1-1; 11 bases agree with TRBD1. The J segment lost 6 bases and the V segment lost 5 bases, leaving 5 bases of the junction unmatched. Per the germline V gene, CDR1 is SGHTA and CDR2 is FQGTGA. CDR3 length equals 14 residues. For the CDR3, the DNA is TGTGCCAGCAGCCCCCGGACAGGGGGCCCTGAAGCTTTCTTT. Its translation: CASSPRTGGPEAFF.

The gene calls are TRBV30 and TRBJ2-2; D is undetermined. This CDR3 is 12 amino acids long. The V end lost 5 bases, the J end lost 8 bases, and 12 bases lay between the germline ends. Germline V gene lookup returns CDR1 GTSNPN and CDR2 SVGIG (reference sequence). CDR3 protein: CAWAVGVGELFF. CDR3 sequence (DNA): TGTGCCTGGGCGGTCGGTGTAGGGGAGCTGTTTTTT.

This chain joins TRBV19 and TRBJ1-5, with 7 positions matching TRBD1. Unmatched junction bases numbered 5, after V lost 7 bases and J lost 2 bases. The CDR3 spans 14 residues. Germline lookup yields CDR1 LNHDA and CDR2 SQIVND (reference sequence). In DNA form, the CDR3 reads TGTGCCAGTAAGACAGGGCCGGGCAATCAGCCCCAGCATTTT. Translating it yields CASKTGPGNQPQHF. The full variable domain, its missing parts supplied by reference TRBV19 and TRBJ1-5, is DGGITQSPKYLFRKEGQNVTLSCEQNLNHDAMYWYRQDPGQGLRLIYYSQIVNDFQKGDIAEGYSVSREKKESFPLTVTSAQKNPTAFYLCASKTGPGNQPQHFGDGTRLSIL.

The chain has TRBV5-1 and TRBJ2-5; 8 positions match TRBD2. Germline V gene data show CDR1 as SGHRS and CDR2 as YFSETQ. After removal of 0 bases from V and 0 bases from J, the junction contained 4 bases not matched to a gene. The CDR3 contains 16 residues. The CDR3 region has the DNA TGCGCCAGCAGCTTGGCCGGGGGGGAGTACCAAGAGACCCAGTACTTC. Protein sequence: CASSLAGGEYQETQYF.

J is TRBJ2-3 and V is TRBV6-6; no reliable D call. CDR1 and CDR2 (germline): MNHNY, SVGAGI (reference sequence). V lost 6 bases and J lost 4, with 8 bases in between. The CDR3 covers 12 residues. CDR3 protein: CASRPSADTQYF. DNA for the CDR3: TGTGCCAGCAGGCCCAGCGCAGATACGCAGTATTTT.

This chain's CDR3 is CASSPPGFYNSPLHF. CDR3 in DNA: TGTGCCAGCAGCCCCCCGGGGTTTTATAATTCACCCCTCCACTTT. V usage is TRBV6-5 and J usage is TRBJ1-6, with D uncertain. Trimming cost V 6 bases and J 4 bases, with 13 bases left between them. The length of the CDR3 is 15 residues. Germline V gene data show CDR1 as MNHEY and CDR2 as SVGAGI.

This clone was seen just once. The chain couples TRBV7-8 to TRBJ2-7, with D perhaps being TRBD1 or TRBD2 (5 bases each). This CDR3 has 15 amino acids. Germline V gene sequence: CDR1 SGHVS, CDR2 FQNEAQ. The ends were cut back, 1 base at V and 6 bases at J, with 16 bases in the middle. The CDR3 DNA follows: TGTGCCAGCAGCTTAGGAGAGGGCAGGGTCGGCGAGCAGTACTTC. Encoded protein: CASSLGEGRVGEQYF.

J is TRBJ2-3 and V is TRBV14; 7 nucleotides line up with TRBD2. This CDR3 has 15 amino acids. V shed 3 bases and J 2 bases; nucleotides not matched to a gene: 5. CDR1 is SGHDN, CDR2 FVKESK, per germline. In nucleotides, the CDR3 is TGTGCCAGCAGCCAGCAAGCGGGGATCACAGATACGCAGTATTTT. It translates to CASSQQAGITDTQYF.

This clone was seen a few times. The V call is TRBV4-1, the J call TRBJ2-5; D gene unclear. The V end lost 3 bases, the J end lost 4 bases, and 15 bases lay between the germline ends. In germline, CDR1 is MGHRA, CDR2 YSYEKL. This CDR3 has 15 amino acids. CDR3 sequence reads: CASSQTATGLETQYF. In DNA, the CDR3 is TGCGCCAGCAGCCAGACGGCGACCGGGCTAGAGACCCAGTACTTC.

V and J are TRBV6-1 and TRBJ2-7, with 10 bases identical to TRBD2. CDR1 MNHNS and CDR2 SASEGT come from the germline V gene. This CDR3 is 15 amino acids long. V was clipped by 6 bases and J by 7 bases; unmatched bases: 12. CDR3 protein: CASRLILAGAREQYF. The CDR3 region has the DNA TGTGCCAGCAGGCTCATTCTAGCGGGAGCCCGTGAGCAGTACTTC.